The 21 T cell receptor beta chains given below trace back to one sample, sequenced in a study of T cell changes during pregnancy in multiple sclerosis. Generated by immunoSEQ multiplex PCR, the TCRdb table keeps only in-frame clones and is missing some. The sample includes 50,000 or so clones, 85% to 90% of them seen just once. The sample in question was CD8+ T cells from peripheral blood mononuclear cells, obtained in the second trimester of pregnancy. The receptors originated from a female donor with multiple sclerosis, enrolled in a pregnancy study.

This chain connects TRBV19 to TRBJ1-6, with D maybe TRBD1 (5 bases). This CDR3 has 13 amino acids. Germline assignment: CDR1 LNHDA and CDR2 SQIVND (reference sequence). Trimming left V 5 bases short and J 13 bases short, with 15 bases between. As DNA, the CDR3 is TGTGCCAGTAGTGCCGGGACTCCCTTGCCCCTCCACTTT. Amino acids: CASSAGTPLPLHF.

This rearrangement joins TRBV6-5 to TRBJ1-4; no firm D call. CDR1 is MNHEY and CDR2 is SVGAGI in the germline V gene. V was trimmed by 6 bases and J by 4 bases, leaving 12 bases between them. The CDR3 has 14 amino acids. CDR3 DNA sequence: TGTGCCAGCAGCTACGGACTTAATAATGAAAAACTGTTTTTT. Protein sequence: CASSYGLNNEKLFF.

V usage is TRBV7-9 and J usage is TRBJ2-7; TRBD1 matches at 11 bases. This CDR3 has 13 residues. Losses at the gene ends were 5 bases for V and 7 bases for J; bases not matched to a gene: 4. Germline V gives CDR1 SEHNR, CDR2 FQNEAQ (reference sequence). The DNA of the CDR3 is TGTGCCAGCAGCCCGGGACAGGGGGATGAGCAGTACTTC. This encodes CASSPGQGDEQYF.

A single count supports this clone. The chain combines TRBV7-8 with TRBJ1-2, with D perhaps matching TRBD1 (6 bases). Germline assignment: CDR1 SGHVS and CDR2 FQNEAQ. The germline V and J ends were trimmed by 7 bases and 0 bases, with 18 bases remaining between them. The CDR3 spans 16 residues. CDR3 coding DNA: TGTGCCAGCATTCCTCCCGGGACAACAGCTAACTATGGCTACACCTTC. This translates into CASIPPGTTANYGYTF.

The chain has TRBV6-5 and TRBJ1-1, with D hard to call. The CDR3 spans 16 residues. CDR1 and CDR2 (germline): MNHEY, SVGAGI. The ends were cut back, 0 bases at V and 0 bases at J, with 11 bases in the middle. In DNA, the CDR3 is TGTGCCAGCAGTTACTCGACTTACACGATGAACACTGAAGCTTTCTTT. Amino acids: CASSYSTYTMNTEAFF.

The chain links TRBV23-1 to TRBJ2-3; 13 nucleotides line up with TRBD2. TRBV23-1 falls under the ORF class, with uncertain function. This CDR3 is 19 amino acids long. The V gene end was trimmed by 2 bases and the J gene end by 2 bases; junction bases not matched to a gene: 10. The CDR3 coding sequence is TGCGCCAGCAGTCAACCGGGACTAGCGGGATATCGTGTCACAGATACGCAGTATTTT. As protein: CASSQPGLAGYRVTDTQYF.

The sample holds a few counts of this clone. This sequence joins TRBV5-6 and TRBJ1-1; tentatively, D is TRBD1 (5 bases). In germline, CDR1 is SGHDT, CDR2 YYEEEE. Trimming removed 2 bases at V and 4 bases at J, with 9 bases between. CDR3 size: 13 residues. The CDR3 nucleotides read TGTGCCAGCAGCTTCAGTACAGGCACTGAAGCTTTCTTT. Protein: CASSFSTGTEAFF.

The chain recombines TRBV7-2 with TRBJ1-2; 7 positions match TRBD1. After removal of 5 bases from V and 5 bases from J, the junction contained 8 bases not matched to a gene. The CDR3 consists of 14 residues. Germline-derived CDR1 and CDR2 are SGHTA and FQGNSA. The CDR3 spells CASSTGEVVYGYTF. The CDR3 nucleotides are TGTGCCAGCAGCACAGGGGAGGTTGTATATGGCTACACCTTC. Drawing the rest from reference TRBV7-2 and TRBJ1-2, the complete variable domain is GAGVSQSPSNKVTEKGKDVELRCDPISGHTALYWYRQSLGQGLEFLIYFQGNSAPDKSGLPSDRFSAERTGGSVSTLTIQRTQQEDSAVYLCASSTGEVVYGYTFGSGTRLTVV.

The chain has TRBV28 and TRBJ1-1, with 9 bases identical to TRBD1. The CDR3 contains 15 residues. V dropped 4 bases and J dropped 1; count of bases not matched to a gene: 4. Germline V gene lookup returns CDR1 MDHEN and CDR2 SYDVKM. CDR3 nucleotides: TGTGCCAGCAGTTCTTGGACAGGGGCGAACACTGAAGCTTTCTTT. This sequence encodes CASSSWTGANTEAFF.

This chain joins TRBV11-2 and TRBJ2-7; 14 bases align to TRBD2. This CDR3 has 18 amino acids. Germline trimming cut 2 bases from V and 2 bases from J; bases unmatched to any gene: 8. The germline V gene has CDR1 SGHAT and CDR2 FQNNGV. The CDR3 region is CASSLSGLAGEPTYEQYF. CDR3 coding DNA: TGTGCCAGCAGCTTATCGGGACTAGCGGGGGAGCCGACCTACGAGCAGTACTTC.

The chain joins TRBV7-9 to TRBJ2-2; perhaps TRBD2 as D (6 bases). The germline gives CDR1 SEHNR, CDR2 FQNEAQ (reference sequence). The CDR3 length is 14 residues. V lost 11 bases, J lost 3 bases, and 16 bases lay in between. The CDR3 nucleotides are TGTGCCGGGTTCTTCGGAGGGGACACCGGGGAGCTGTTTTTT. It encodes CAGFFGGDTGELFF.

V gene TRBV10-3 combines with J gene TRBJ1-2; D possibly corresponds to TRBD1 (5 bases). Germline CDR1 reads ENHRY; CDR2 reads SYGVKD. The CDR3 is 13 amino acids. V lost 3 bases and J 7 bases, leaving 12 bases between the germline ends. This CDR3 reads CAISDRAGGGYTF. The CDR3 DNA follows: TGTGCCATCAGTGACAGGGCAGGCGGTGGCTACACCTTC.

The CDR3 spells CASSVPLGSGGAKDEQFF. The CDR3 DNA sequence: TGTGCCAGCAGCGTCCCCTTAGGTAGCGGGGGGGCCAAGGATGAGCAGTTCTTC. The chain employs TRBV9 and TRBJ2-1, with 11 bases aligning to TRBD2. The ends lost 2 bases at V and 8 bases at J; junction bases unmatched: 15. Looked up from germline, CDR1 is SGDLS and CDR2 is YYNGEE. The CDR3 has 18 amino acids.

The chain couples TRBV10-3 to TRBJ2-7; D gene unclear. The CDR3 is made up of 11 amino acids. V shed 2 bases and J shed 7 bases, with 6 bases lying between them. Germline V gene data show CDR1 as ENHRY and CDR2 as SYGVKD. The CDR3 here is CAISEGHEQYF. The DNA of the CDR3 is TGTGCCATCAGTGAGGGGCATGAGCAGTACTTC.

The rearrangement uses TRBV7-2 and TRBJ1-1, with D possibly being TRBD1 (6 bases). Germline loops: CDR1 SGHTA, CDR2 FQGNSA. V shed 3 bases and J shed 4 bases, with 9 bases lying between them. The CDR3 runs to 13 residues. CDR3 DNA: TGTGCCAGCAGCTTGTCAGGGGCCACTGAAGCTTTCTTT. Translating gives CASSLSGATEAFF.

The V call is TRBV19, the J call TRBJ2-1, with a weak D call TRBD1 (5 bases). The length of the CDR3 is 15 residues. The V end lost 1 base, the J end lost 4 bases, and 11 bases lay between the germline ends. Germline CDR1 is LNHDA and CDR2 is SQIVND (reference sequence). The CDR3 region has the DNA TGTGCCAGTAGTATAGTCCAGGGCCTTTACAATGAGCAGTTCTTC. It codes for CASSIVQGLYNEQFF.

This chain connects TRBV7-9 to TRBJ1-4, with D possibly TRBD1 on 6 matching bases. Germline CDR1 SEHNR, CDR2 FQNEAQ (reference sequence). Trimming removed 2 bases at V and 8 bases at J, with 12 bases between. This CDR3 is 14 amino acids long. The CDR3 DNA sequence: TGTGCCAGCAGCTTAAACAGGGCCGACGAAAAACTGTTTTTT. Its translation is CASSLNRADEKLFF.

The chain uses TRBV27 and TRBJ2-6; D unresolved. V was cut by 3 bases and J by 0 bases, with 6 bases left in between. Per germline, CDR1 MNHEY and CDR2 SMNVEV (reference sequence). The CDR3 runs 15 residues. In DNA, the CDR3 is TGTGCCAGCAGTTTCGACATCTCTGGGGCCAACGTCCTGACTTTC. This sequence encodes CASSFDISGANVLTF. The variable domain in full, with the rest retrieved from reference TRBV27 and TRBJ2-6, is EAQVTQNPRYLITVTGKKLTVTCSQNMNHEYMSWYRQDPGLGLRQIYYSMNVEVTDKGDVPEGYKVSRKEKRNFPLILESPSPNQTSLYFCASSFDISGANVLTFGAGSRLTVL.

The CDR3 region has the DNA TGCGCCAGCAGCAACAATTACGAGCAGTACTTC. Translating gives CASSNNYEQYF. The genes are TRBV5-1 and TRBJ2-7, with D unresolved. Trimming cost V 4 bases and J 4 bases, with 6 bases left between them. This CDR3 is built from 11 residues. Germline V gives CDR1 SGHRS, CDR2 YFSETQ.

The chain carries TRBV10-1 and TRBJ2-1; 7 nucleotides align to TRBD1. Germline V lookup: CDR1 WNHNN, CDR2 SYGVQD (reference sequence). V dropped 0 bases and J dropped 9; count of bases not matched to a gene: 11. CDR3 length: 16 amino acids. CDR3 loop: CASSESTLEGAGEQFF. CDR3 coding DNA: TGCGCCAGCAGTGAGTCGACCTTAGAGGGGGCGGGTGAGCAGTTCTTC.

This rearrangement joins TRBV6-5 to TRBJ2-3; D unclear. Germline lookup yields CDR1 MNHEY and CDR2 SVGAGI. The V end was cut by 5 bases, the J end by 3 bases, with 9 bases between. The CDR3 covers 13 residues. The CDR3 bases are TGTGCCAGCAGTACAGCAGAGACAGATACGCAGTATTTT. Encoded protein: CASSTAETDTQYF.